The 21 T cell receptor beta chains below all came from one sample that was sequenced in a study of blood T cell repertoires in COVID-19. TCRdb's table, derived via immunoSEQ multiplex PCR, lists solely in-frame clones and lacks some. The profile covers some 100,000 clones, with 60% to 85% appearing a single time and 6.2% taken by the ten largest. What was sequenced was peripheral blood. The receptors shown here come from a man between 65 and 85 years old with acute or convalescent COVID-19.

The rearrangement uses TRBV5-6 and TRBJ2-2; perhaps TRBD2 as D (6 bases). Germline CDR1 is SGHDT and CDR2 is YYEEEE. V dropped 4 bases and J dropped 4 bases, with 14 bases sitting between them. This CDR3 comprises 15 residues. CDR3 amino acids: CASSPGVGLTGELFF. In DNA form, the CDR3 reads TGTGCCAGCAGCCCCGGGGTGGGACTCACCGGGGAGCTGTTTTTT.

The rearrangement joins TRBV30 to TRBJ2-3; D gene unclear. CDR3 length: 12 amino acids. Per the germline V gene, CDR1 is GTSNPN and CDR2 is SVGIG (reference sequence). The V end lost 0 bases, the J end lost 2 bases, and 3 bases lay between the germline ends. The DNA of the CDR3 is TGTGCCTGGAGTGTTCTCACAGATACGCAGTATTTT. Protein product: CAWSVLTDTQYF.

For the CDR3, the DNA is TGTGCCAGCAGTGAGCCAGGGAACACTGAAGCTTTCTTT. Translated: CASSEPGNTEAFF. The chain employs TRBV6-1 and TRBJ1-1; D unresolved. Germline CDR1 MNHNS, CDR2 SASEGT. Deletions cut 3 bases from V and 1 base from J, with 6 bases between. The CDR3 has 13 residues.

This chain uses TRBV28 with TRBJ1-6; a weak D match, TRBD1 (5 bases). The CDR3 runs 16 residues. Germline CDR1 MDHEN, CDR2 SYDVKM. Trimming removed 3 bases from V and 3 bases from J, with 12 bases in between. The CDR3 spells CASSFGAGSYNSPLHF. The DNA for the CDR3 is TGTGCCAGCAGTTTTGGGGCCGGCAGCTATAATTCACCCCTCCACTTT. Looking up the rest from reference TRBV28 and TRBJ1-6 gives the full variable domain: DVKVTQSSRYLVKRTGEKVFLECVQDMDHENMFWYRQDPGLGLRLIYFSYDVKMKEKGDIPEGYSVSREKKERFSLILESASTNQTSMYLCASSFGAGSYNSPLHFGNGTRLTVT.

The CDR3 coding sequence is TGTGCCACCAGCAGAGCCCCGGGGTTCAATGAGCAGTTCTTC. Protein: CATSRAPGFNEQFF. The chain uses TRBV15 and TRBJ2-1; tentatively, D is TRBD2 (5 bases). Trimming pared 1 base from V and 6 bases from J, leaving 10 bases between. The germline V gene has CDR1 LNHNV and CDR2 YYDKDF (reference sequence). CDR3 length: 14 amino acids.

The J gene is TRBJ1-5, the V gene TRBV19; D is possibly TRBD1 (5 bases). This CDR3 has 9 amino acids. The germline V gene has CDR1 LNHDA and CDR2 SQIVND (reference sequence). CDR3 sequence: CPSQGPRHF. Written as DNA, the CDR3 is TGTCCGAGTCAGGGCCCCAGGCATTTT.

The V and J genes are TRBV19 and TRBJ2-3, with 10 bases matching TRBD2. Germline-derived CDR1 and CDR2 are LNHDA and SQIVND (reference sequence). Germline trimming cut 7 bases from V and 5 bases from J; bases unmatched to any gene: 6. This CDR3 has 14 amino acids. CDR3 loop: CASKKREGRDTQYF. In DNA form, the CDR3 reads TGTGCCAGTAAGAAGCGGGAGGGCCGAGATACGCAGTATTTT.

The chain combines TRBV2 with TRBJ1-5; D is undetermined. The CDR3 is 12 amino acids. V lost 8 bases and J 8 bases, leaving 13 bases between the germline ends. Germline loops: CDR1 SNHLY, CDR2 FYNNEI. The CDR3 region has the DNA TGTGCCAGCTCGGCGGGCTTGGAGCCCCAGCATTTT. Its translation: CASSAGLEPQHF.

V is TRBV3-1 (or the pseudogene TRBV3-2) and J is TRBJ1-4; D call uncertain. The germline gives CDR1 LGHDT, CDR2 YNNKEL (reference sequence). Trimming stripped 0 bases from V and 5 bases from J, with 4 bases between. CDR3 length: 13 amino acids. The CDR3 sequence is CASSQDPNEKLFF. Written as DNA, the CDR3 is TGTGCCAGCAGCCAAGATCCGAATGAAAAACTGTTTTTT.

Only a few counts were recorded for this clone. This sequence joins TRBV6-6 and TRBJ2-5, with 7 bases that match TRBD2. Germline V lookup: CDR1 MNHNY, CDR2 SVGAGI (reference sequence). The CDR3 spans 14 residues. Trimming at V came to 6 bases and at J to 5 bases, leaving 9 bases not matched to a gene. Written as DNA, the CDR3 is TGTGCCAGCAGCCCAGCCGGGGGGTATGAGACCCAGTACTTC. This translates into CASSPAGGYETQYF.

This sequence joins TRBV19 and TRBJ1-2; D not resolved. CDR3 length: 12 amino acids. The germline V and J ends were trimmed by 8 bases and 4 bases, with 11 bases remaining between them. CDR1 and CDR2 (germline): LNHDA, SQIVND (reference sequence). CDR3 sequence: CASSVAPYGYTF. The CDR3 nucleotides read TGTGCCAGTTCGGTAGCGCCCTATGGCTACACCTTC. The whole variable domain, remainder taken from reference TRBV19 and TRBJ1-2, is DGGITQSPKYLFRKEGQNVTLSCEQNLNHDAMYWYRQDPGQGLRLIYYSQIVNDFQKGDIAEGYSVSREKKESFPLTVTSAQKNPTAFYLCASSVAPYGYTFGSGTRLTVV.

The chain joins TRBV2 to TRBJ2-7; TRBD2 matches at 11 bases. The CDR3 has 14 amino acids. The germline CDR1 and CDR2 sequences are SNHLY and FYNNEI. V trimming: 6 bases; J trimming: 6 bases; junction bases outside the gene matches: 7. In nucleotides, the CDR3 is TGTGCCAGCAGGGCCACTAGCGGGGGAGGCGAGCAGTACTTC. This codes for CASRATSGGGEQYF.

This chain uses TRBV30 with TRBJ1-3, with a weak D call TRBD1 (6 bases). V lost 4 bases to trimming and J lost 0 bases, with 13 bases between them. The CDR3 spans 15 residues. Germline CDR1 GTSNPN, CDR2 SVGIG (reference sequence). CDR3 in DNA: TGTGCCTGGATGGACAGCCGATTCTCTGGAAACACCATATATTTT. Protein: CAWMDSRFSGNTIYF.

In its sample, this clone was seen a few times. Within the sample, other DNA sequences also encode this same CDR3. The J gene is TRBJ2-7, the V gene TRBV9, with TRBD1 matching over 9 bases. This CDR3 region has 14 residues. Germline CDR1 is SGDLS and CDR2 is YYNGEE. The ends lost 4 bases at V and 4 bases at J; junction bases unmatched: 6. The CDR3 region is CASSLGQGDYEQYF. In DNA, the CDR3 is TGTGCCAGCAGCTTGGGACAGGGTGATTACGAGCAGTACTTC.

The chain uses TRBV4-1 and TRBJ2-5; perhaps TRBD1 as D (6 bases). Trimming stripped 1 base from V and 5 bases from J, with 14 bases between. The CDR3 extends over 15 amino acids. The V gene's germline CDR1 is MGHRA and CDR2 YSYEKL. In DNA form, the CDR3 reads TGCGCCAGCAGCCAAGTAGGTGACAGGTGGGAGACCCAGTACTTC. Protein product: CASSQVGDRWETQYF.

The chain carries TRBV2 and TRBJ1-4; weak D call: TRBD1 (6 bases). Trimming cost V 7 bases and J 7 bases, with 16 bases left between them. There are 14 residues in the CDR3. Germline assignment: CDR1 SNHLY and CDR2 FYNNEI. The CDR3 sequence: CASKWTESSEKLFF. The CDR3 coding sequence is TGTGCCAGCAAGTGGACAGAATCTTCTGAAAAACTGTTTTTT.

The chain couples TRBV5-1 to TRBJ2-7, with TRBD2 identical over 13 bases. This CDR3 contains 15 residues. Looked up from germline, CDR1 is SGHRS and CDR2 is YFSETQ. Germline trimming cut 7 bases from V and 1 base from J; bases unmatched to any gene: 5. The CDR3: CASGTSGIPSYEQYF. The CDR3 DNA reads as TGCGCCAGCGGGACTAGCGGGATACCGTCCTACGAGCAGTACTTC.

This clone was observed a single time. V usage is TRBV28 and J usage is TRBJ1-4; the match to TRBD1 covers 7 bases. CDR1 and CDR2 (germline): MDHEN, SYDVKM. The CDR3 is 15 residues long. After removal of 5 bases from V and 4 bases from J, the junction contained 7 bases not matched to a gene. This CDR3 is CASSPGTEFNEKLFF. The CDR3 coding sequence is TGTGCCAGCAGTCCCGGGACAGAATTTAATGAAAAACTGTTTTTT.

The rearrangement joins TRBV19 to TRBJ2-7; D might be TRBD2 (7 bases). Trimming removed 5 bases at V and 3 bases at J, with 17 bases between. CDR3 length: 15 residues. Germline values: CDR1 LNHDA, CDR2 SQIVND (reference sequence). The CDR3 region is CASSPREAGDYEQYF. For the CDR3, the DNA is TGTGCCAGTAGTCCCCGGGAGGCAGGGGACTACGAGCAGTACTTC.

The gene calls are TRBV6-5 and TRBJ2-7, with D unclear. The CDR3 loop spans 13 amino acids. The germline V gene has CDR1 MNHEY and CDR2 SVGAGI. V gave up 1 base and J gave up 1 base, with 5 bases separating them. The CDR3 region is CASSYFMSYEQYF. DNA of the CDR3: TGTGCCAGCAGTTACTTTATGTCCTACGAGCAGTACTTC.

The V call is TRBV15, the J call TRBJ2-3; TRBD2 is a possible D gene (6 bases). The CDR3 runs 15 residues. V gave up 4 bases and J gave up 2 bases, with 13 bases separating them. CDR1 and CDR2 from the germline V gene are LNHNV and YYDKDF (reference sequence). CDR3 nucleotide sequence: TGTGCCACCAGCAACCGGGACTTATACACAGATACGCAGTATTTT. This codes for CATSNRDLYTDTQYF.